Presented here are 24 T cell receptor beta chains from one specimen sequenced in a study of blood T cell repertoires in COVID-19. Using immunoSEQ multiplex PCR, the repertoire was profiled, and TCRdb retains in-frame clones only, with some absent. The table has about 76,000 clones, around 88% seen once; the top ten hold 18%. The specimen was peripheral blood. The receptors derive from a human donor in a cohort sampled during active COVID-19.

In its sample, this clone was seen once. The J gene is TRBJ2-5, the V gene TRBV29-1, with no clear D. CDR3 size: 13 residues. V was cut by 4 bases and J by 5 bases, with 14 bases left in between. From germline, CDR1 is SQVTM and CDR2 ANQGSEA. This CDR3 is CSVAFRVGETQYF. As DNA, the CDR3 is TGCAGCGTTGCGTTCCGGGTCGGGGAGACCCAGTACTTC.

The chain joins TRBV24-1 to TRBJ2-5; the match to TRBD2 covers 11 bases. Germline trimming cut 5 bases from V and 3 bases from J; bases unmatched to any gene: 4. The germline CDR1 and CDR2 sequences are KGHDR and SFDVKD. The CDR3 loop spans 15 amino acids. CDR3 DNA: TGTGCCACCAGTGGAATAGCGGGGGGGGAAGAGACCCAGTACTTC. This gives the protein CATSGIAGGEETQYF.

The gene calls are TRBV24-1 and TRBJ2-2, with a tentative D call TRBD1 (6 bases). This CDR3 region has 15 residues. Germline loops: CDR1 KGHDR, CDR2 SFDVKD. The V and J ends lost 5 bases and 3 bases respectively, with 12 bases between them. CDR3 nucleotide sequence: TGTGCCACCAGTGCTTTCAAGGGGGACACCGGGGAGCTGTTTTTT. It specifies CATSAFKGDTGELFF.

The chain combines TRBV6-5 with TRBJ2-1, with unresolved D. V dropped 2 bases and J dropped 10 bases, with 6 bases sitting between them. Germline V gene lookup returns CDR1 MNHEY and CDR2 SVGAGI. The CDR3 loop spans 11 amino acids. The CDR3 is CASSYSDEQFF. DNA of the CDR3: TGTGCCAGCAGTTACAGCGACGAGCAGTTCTTC.

The CDR3 DNA is TGTGCCAGCAGCTTCGGGGGGACCCAAGCTTTCTTT. Its translation: CASSFGGTQAFF. The chain joins TRBV5-4 to TRBJ1-1; tentative D call: TRBD1 (5 bases). Per the germline V gene, CDR1 is SGHNT and CDR2 is YYREEE (reference sequence). The CDR3 runs to 12 residues. With 2 bases removed from V and 9 bases from J, the gap between germline ends came to 11 bases.

This chain joins TRBV9 and TRBJ1-1, with a weak D call TRBD1 (6 bases). CDR3 length equals 13 residues. V lost 3 bases and J 11 bases, leaving 17 bases between the germline ends. The germline V gene encodes CDR1 SGDLS and CDR2 YYNGEE. The CDR3 DNA is TGTGCCAGCAGCGACAAACCAGGGGTTCGGGCTTTCTTT. Translating it yields CASSDKPGVRAFF. The full variable domain, rest sourced from reference TRBV9 and TRBJ1-1, is DSGVTQTPKHLITATGQRVTLRCSPRSGDLSVYWYQQSLDQGLQFLIQYYNGEERAKGNILERFSAQQFPDLHSELNLSSLELGDSALYFCASSDKPGVRAFFGQGTRLTVV.

The chain couples TRBV18 to TRBJ1-5; no clear D. The CDR3 length is 15 residues. From germline, CDR1 is KGHSH and CDR2 LQKENI. Trimming took off 3 bases at V and 10 bases at J, with 19 bases between the two ends. CDR3 sequence reads: CASSPPGFRRPPQHF. CDR3 nucleotide sequence: TGTGCCAGCTCACCTCCCGGTTTCCGCCGCCCCCCCCAGCATTTT.

The genes are TRBV30 and TRBJ2-1, with 8 bases fitting TRBD2. J lost 8 bases, V lost 3 bases, and 6 bases had no gene match. This CDR3 region has 13 residues. Germline V gene data show CDR1 as GTSNPN and CDR2 as SVGIG (reference sequence). In DNA form, the CDR3 reads TGTGCCTGGAGGGCGGGGGGCATCGATGAGCAGTTCTTC. Protein: CAWRAGGIDEQFF.

The rearrangement joins TRBV7-9 to TRBJ2-3, with 8 nucleotides matching TRBD2. Per the germline V gene, CDR1 is SEHNR and CDR2 is FQNEAQ (reference sequence). The V segment lost 3 bases and the J segment 6 bases; nucleotides outside the gene matches: 5. CDR3 size: 14 residues. The CDR3 DNA sequence: TGTGCCAGCAGCTTTCGGGAGGGCCCGGATACGCAGTATTTT. Amino acid sequence: CASSFREGPDTQYF.

The chain uses TRBV14 and TRBJ1-2, with TRBD1 matching over 7 bases. The germline CDR1 and CDR2 sequences are SGHDN and FVKESK. V lost 4 bases, J lost 6 bases, and 2 bases stayed unmatched. The CDR3 loop spans 12 amino acids. CDR3 region: CASSRTGDGYTF. The DNA for the CDR3 is TGTGCCAGCAGCCGCACAGGGGATGGCTACACCTTC.

The chain is built from TRBV7-2 and TRBJ2-1, with D tentatively TRBD1 (5 bases). The CDR3 consists of 15 residues. Trimming took 0 bases from V and 8 from J, leaving 14 bases between them. Germline lookup yields CDR1 SGHTA and CDR2 FQGNSA. CDR3 amino acids: CASSLAQGRFHEQFF. CDR3 sequence (DNA): TGTGCCAGCAGCTTAGCCCAGGGTCGTTTCCATGAGCAGTTCTTC.

V usage is TRBV18 and J usage is TRBJ2-5; no clear D gene. CDR1 and CDR2 (germline): KGHSH, LQKENI. With 6 bases removed from V and 0 bases from J, the gap between germline ends came to 5 bases. This CDR3 is built from 12 residues. The CDR3 is CASSPNQETQYF. In DNA form, the CDR3 reads TGTGCCAGCTCCCCCAACCAAGAGACCCAGTACTTC.

The V call is TRBV19, the J call TRBJ2-4; D uncertain. Germline CDR1 is LNHDA and CDR2 is SQIVND (reference sequence). V dropped 7 bases and J dropped 5 bases, with 15 bases sitting between them. This CDR3 is built from 14 residues. The CDR3 bases are TGTGCCAGTATTAAACGAGGTAGTGAAAACATTCAGTACTTC. It is translated as CASIKRGSENIQYF.

The chain couples TRBV19 to TRBJ2-5; D is uncertain. Germline CDR1 reads LNHDA; CDR2 reads SQIVND (reference sequence). The CDR3 is made up of 11 amino acids. Trimming removed 5 bases at V and 5 bases at J, with 6 bases between. As DNA, the CDR3 is TGTGCCAGTAGTTCTTTGGAGACCCAGTACTTC. It specifies CASSSLETQYF.

A remark on this clone: Other DNA sequences in this sample translate to the same CDR3. J is TRBJ1-6 and V is TRBV11-3; 8 bases match TRBD1. Germline V lookup: CDR1 SGHNT, CDR2 YENEEA. J lost 7 bases, V lost 5 bases, and 7 bases had no gene match. The CDR3 is 15 amino acids. The CDR3 sequence is CASSLGQGENSPLHF. CDR3 nucleotide sequence: TGTGCCAGCAGCCTTGGACAGGGTGAGAATTCACCCCTCCACTTT.

The chain recombines TRBV7-3 with TRBJ2-1, with D perhaps matching TRBD2 (6 bases). The V and J ends lost 9 bases and 9 bases respectively, with 12 bases between them. The germline V gene has CDR1 SGHTA and CDR2 FQGTGA. The CDR3 consists of 11 residues. The CDR3 sequence is CASSSVGEQFF. The DNA of the CDR3 is TGTGCCAGTTCTAGCGTTGGTGAGCAGTTCTTC.

The chain employs TRBV5-4 and TRBJ1-2; 8 bases align to TRBD1. The trim removed 0 bases at V and 5 bases at J, leaving 6 bases unmatched. The CDR3 spans 15 residues. The germline V gene has CDR1 SGHNT and CDR2 YYREEE (reference sequence). The CDR3: CASSLGGQAAYGYTF. CDR3 sequence (DNA): TGTGCCAGCAGCTTGGGGGGACAGGCGGCTTATGGCTACACCTTC.

V gene TRBV10-3 combines with J gene TRBJ1-1, with D unresolved. Germline CDR1 is ENHRY and CDR2 is SYGVKD. The CDR3 contains 13 residues. The V end lost 10 bases, the J end lost 3 bases, and 15 bases lay between the germline ends. CDR3: CATGEVPDTEAFF. In nucleotides, the CDR3 is TGTGCCACTGGGGAGGTCCCGGACACTGAAGCTTTCTTT.

The chain combines TRBV25-1 with TRBJ2-1; D might be TRBD2 (5 bases). V was trimmed by 7 bases and J by 6 bases, leaving 13 bases between them. This CDR3 region has 13 residues. Per germline, CDR1 MGHDK and CDR2 SYGVNS. The CDR3, as DNA: TGTGCCAGCACGAACGGGGTCCCCAATGAGCAGTTCTTC. It encodes CASTNGVPNEQFF.

The rearrangement links TRBV10-3 to TRBJ1-5; 9 positions agree with TRBD1. V was pared by 3 bases and J by 6 bases, with 12 bases of the junction left unmatched. From germline, CDR1 is ENHRY and CDR2 SYGVKD. The CDR3 spans 17 residues. The CDR3 coding sequence is TGTGCCATCAGTGATCCGAACAGGGGGCGCGGTTCTCAGCCCCAGCATTTT. Translation gives CAISDPNRGRGSQPQHF.

The rearrangement joins TRBV4-2 to TRBJ2-4, with D tentatively TRBD2 (5 bases). Germline assignment: CDR1 LGHNA and CDR2 YNFKEQ. Trimming took 4 bases from V and 0 from J, leaving 13 bases between them. This CDR3 has 16 residues. The DNA of the CDR3 is TGTGCCAGCAGCCCAGGACGAGAGGGAGCCAAAAACATTCAGTACTTC. Translation: CASSPGREGAKNIQYF.

This chain links TRBV7-9 with TRBJ2-3; D may be TRBD2 (5 bases). The CDR3 length is 14 residues. CDR1 and CDR2 (germline): SEHNR, FQNEAQ (reference sequence). Between the trimmed V and J ends, which lost 6 bases and 5 bases, there was a span of 15 bases. CDR3 sequence reads: CASRRAMSGDTQYF. CDR3 sequence (DNA): TGTGCCAGCAGAAGGGCTATGAGCGGAGATACGCAGTATTTT.

CDR3 protein: CASSAGTSGSSYEQYF. The CDR3 region has the DNA TGTGCCAGCAGCGCCGGGACTAGCGGGAGTTCCTACGAGCAGTACTTC. The J gene is TRBJ2-7, the V gene TRBV9, with 14 bases lining up with TRBD2. The CDR3 totals 16 residues. Germline V gene data show CDR1 as SGDLS and CDR2 as YYNGEE. The junction had 3 bases not matched to a gene; V was cut back by 3 bases and J by 1 base.

The chain uses TRBV5-1 and TRBJ1-1, with D tentatively TRBD1 (5 bases). The V gene's germline CDR1 is SGHRS and CDR2 YFSETQ. V was pared by 5 bases and J by 0 bases, with 11 bases between. The CDR3 consists of 14 residues. CDR3 protein: CASSGAGMNTEAFF. The CDR3 DNA is TGCGCCAGCAGTGGGGCGGGGATGAACACTGAAGCTTTCTTT.